One sample yielded the 10 T cell receptor beta chains listed below, sequenced in a study of OX40 agonist ivuxolimab in advanced cancers. Sequencing was performed with immunoSEQ multiplex PCR; in TCRdb, only in-frame clones are kept and a portion is missing. The sample records 45,000 to 65,000 clones, roughly 79% being singletons. Here the sequenced sample was CD4+ or CD8+ T cells sorted from blood, taken in a trial of the OX40 agonist ivuxolimab. Receptors were obtained from an adult with an advanced solid tumor such as melanoma, head and neck, liver or kidney cancer.

V is TRBV28 and J is TRBJ2-3; the match to TRBD2 covers 12 bases. J was trimmed by 2 bases and V by 4 bases; bases with no gene match: 4. Germline CDR1 MDHEN, CDR2 SYDVKM. The CDR3 is 16 amino acids. CDR3 nucleotide sequence: TGTGCCAGCAGTTCCACTAGCGGGAGGTACACAGATACGCAGTATTTT. Its translation: CASSSTSGRYTDTQYF.

In its sample, this clone was seen a few times. The V call is TRBV4-2, the J call TRBJ1-4; D unclear. The V end lost 4 bases, the J end lost 3 bases, and 6 bases lay between the germline ends. CDR3 size: 13 residues. Germline V gene lookup returns CDR1 LGHNA and CDR2 YNFKEQ. CDR3 residues: CASSRVANEKLFF. CDR3 sequence (DNA): TGTGCCAGCAGCCGGGTGGCTAATGAAAAACTGTTTTTT.

V is TRBV4-1 and J is TRBJ2-6, with D possibly being TRBD1 (6 bases). Germline loops: CDR1 MGHRA, CDR2 YSYEKL. The CDR3 totals 17 residues. The V gene lost 2 bases and the J gene lost 0 bases, with 11 bases spanning the gap. CDR3 nucleotide sequence: TGCGCCAGCAGCCAATTGACAGGAACCTCTGGGGCCAACGTCCTGACTTTC. Amino acids: CASSQLTGTSGANVLTF.

V is TRBV4-3 and J is TRBJ1-1, with TRBD1 identical over 7 bases. In germline, CDR1 is LGHNA, CDR2 YSLEER. V shed 6 bases, J shed 3 bases, and the junction held 7 bases outside the gene matches. This CDR3 is 14 amino acids long. CDR3 amino acids: CASSPGQSYTEAFF. CDR3 in DNA: TGCGCCAGCAGTCCGGGACAGTCCTACACTGAAGCTTTCTTT.

The gene calls are TRBV9 and TRBJ1-2; D is possibly TRBD1 (6 bases). Trimming pared 4 bases from V and 4 bases from J, leaving 20 bases between. Germline V lookup: CDR1 SGDLS, CDR2 YYNGEE. The CDR3 extends over 16 amino acids. The CDR3 reads CASSTSVGARGYGYTF. As DNA, the CDR3 is TGTGCCAGCAGCACGTCTGTGGGGGCGCGGGGCTATGGCTACACCTTC.

This chain links TRBV5-1 with TRBJ1-2; D remains ambiguous. CDR1 SGHRS and CDR2 YFSETQ come from the germline V gene. This CDR3 has 13 residues. Deletions cut 0 bases from V and 7 bases from J, with 10 bases between. The CDR3: CASSLEGGVGYTF. The CDR3 coding sequence is TGCGCCAGCAGCTTGGAAGGCGGGGTTGGCTACACCTTC. Drawing the rest from reference TRBV5-1 and TRBJ1-2, the complete variable domain is KAGVTQTPRYLIKTRGQQVTLSCSPISGHRSVSWYQQTPGQGLQFLFEYFSETQRNKGNFPGRFSGRQFSNSRSEMNVSTLELGDSALYLCASSLEGGVGYTFGSGTRLTVV.

The chain joins TRBV6-5 to TRBJ1-1, with a possible D match to TRBD1 (5 bases). V was pared by 5 bases and J by 6 bases, with 19 bases between. The CDR3 sequence is 15 residues long. Germline loops: CDR1 MNHEY, CDR2 SVGAGI. The CDR3 here is CASSNWKGSLPEAFF. CDR3 in DNA: TGTGCCAGCAGTAACTGGAAGGGGTCCCTTCCTGAAGCTTTCTTT.

The genes are TRBV11-2 and TRBJ1-1; D unresolved. Deletions cut 2 bases from V and 2 bases from J, with 15 bases between. The CDR3 covers 16 residues. Germline V gene lookup returns CDR1 SGHAT and CDR2 FQNNGV. CDR3 residues: CASSLRYGLRNTEAFF. The CDR3 nucleotides are TGTGCCAGCAGCTTAAGGTACGGACTGAGAAACACTGAAGCTTTCTTT.

The gene calls are TRBV9 and TRBJ1-3; D is undetermined. Germline-derived CDR1 and CDR2 are SGDLS and YYNGEE. The V and J ends lost 0 bases and 2 bases respectively, with 9 bases between them. This CDR3 is 15 amino acids long. CDR3 amino acids: CASSVGRSTGNTIYF. CDR3 coding DNA: TGTGCCAGCAGCGTAGGAAGGTCTACTGGAAACACCATATATTTT.

The CDR3 sequence is CASSQGTFLWGYTF. The CDR3 region has the DNA TGTGCCAGCAGCCAAGGGACATTCCTCTGGGGCTACACCTTC. This rearrangement joins TRBV6-1 to TRBJ1-2, with D possibly TRBD1 on 6 matching bases. The CDR3 is made up of 14 amino acids. The germline V gene encodes CDR1 MNHNS and CDR2 SASEGT. The ends were cut back, 6 bases at V and 8 bases at J, with 19 bases in the middle.